The 13 T cell receptor beta chains below were found in one sample sequenced in a study of cytomegalovirus exposure and HLA in healthy donors. Primers: 60 Vbeta forward and 13 Jbeta reverse. The method was immunoSEQ multiplex PCR; TCRdb's version includes in-frame clones alone and lacks a portion of them. The sample yields roughly 170,000 clones, around four fifths seen once. The specimen was PBMCs. These receptors came from a girl under 18 in good health and CMV-seropositive.

The sample holds a few counts of this clone. The genes are TRBV11-2 and TRBJ1-6, with D maybe TRBD1 (5 bases). The CDR3 is made up of 17 amino acids. Trimming took off 0 bases at V and 9 bases at J, with 18 bases between the two ends. Per germline, CDR1 SGHAT and CDR2 FQNNGV. The CDR3 is CASSLDGAGWSSSPLHF. The DNA for the CDR3 is TGTGCCAGCAGCTTAGATGGCGCAGGGTGGAGTAGTTCACCCCTCCACTTT.

The V gene is TRBV7-9, the J gene TRBJ2-5; D is possibly TRBD2 (5 bases). The better agreement between TRBJ2-7 and the DNA end casts doubt on the J call. The CDR3 runs to 15 residues. The germline gives CDR1 SEHNR, CDR2 FQNEAQ (reference sequence). CDR3 in amino acids: CASSPRGIGSYEQYF. CDR3 DNA: TGTGCCAGCAGCCCCCGAGGGATCGGATCCTACGAGCAGTACTTC.

This chain joins TRBV11-2 and TRBJ1-2; a weak D match, TRBD1 (6 bases). This CDR3 spans 15 amino acids. Germline loops: CDR1 SGHAT, CDR2 FQNNGV. V was pared by 5 bases and J by 7 bases, with 20 bases between. CDR3 amino acids: CASSPRGGVPVGYTF. The DNA for the CDR3 is TGTGCCAGCAGCCCGCGAGGGGGGGTACCAGTTGGCTACACCTTC.

The gene calls are TRBV6-5 and TRBJ1-2, with 7 bases lining up with TRBD1. Unmatched junction bases numbered 5, after V lost 2 bases and J lost 8 bases. CDR3 length: 13 amino acids. Germline assignment: CDR1 MNHEY and CDR2 SVGAGI. The CDR3 sequence is CASSYPTGRGYTF. As DNA, the CDR3 is TGTGCCAGCAGTTACCCGACAGGGCGAGGCTACACCTTC.

This clone showed up just once. The V call is TRBV19, the J call TRBJ1-2; D uncertain. CDR1 and CDR2 from the germline V gene are LNHDA and SQIVND (reference sequence). This CDR3 contains 13 residues. Trimming removed 3 bases from V and 1 base from J, with 6 bases in between. CDR3 nucleotides: TGTGCCAGTAGTATGAGCGTTAACTATGGCTACACCTTC. The encoded protein is CASSMSVNYGYTF. Drawing the rest from reference TRBV19 and TRBJ1-2, the complete variable domain is DGGITQSPKYLFRKEGQNVTLSCEQNLNHDAMYWYRQDPGQGLRLIYYSQIVNDFQKGDIAEGYSVSREKKESFPLTVTSAQKNPTAFYLCASSMSVNYGYTFGSGTRLTVV.

To note about this clone: Additional DNA sequences in this sample encode the identical CDR3. This chain uses TRBV9 with TRBJ1-1, with a weak D call TRBD1 (5 bases). Trimming left V 2 bases short and J 1 base short, with 6 bases between. The CDR3 loop spans 13 amino acids. CDR1 is SGDLS, CDR2 YYNGEE, per germline. The CDR3 DNA follows: TGTGCCAGCAGCGTTACAGGGAACACTGAAGCTTTCTTT. Its protein is CASSVTGNTEAFF.

The chain joins TRBV4-1 to TRBJ1-4; D is unclear. CDR1 and CDR2 from the germline V gene are MGHRA and YSYEKL. V was cut by 3 bases and J by 3 bases, with 11 bases left in between. This CDR3 comprises 15 residues. The CDR3 DNA is TGCGCCAGCAGCCAGTTGCGGGATGCTAATGAAAAACTGTTTTTT. Protein sequence: CASSQLRDANEKLFF.

This clone was observed a single time. Other DNA sequences within the sample encode an identical CDR3. This chain connects TRBV19 to TRBJ2-7; 9 bases map to TRBD1. In germline, CDR1 is LNHDA, CDR2 SQIVND (reference sequence). J gave up 4 bases and V 0 bases, and 4 bases lay outside the gene matches. The CDR3 is made up of 15 amino acids. The CDR3 coding sequence is TGTGCCAGTAGTATAGATCTAGGACAGGGGTACGAGCAGTACTTC. Its translation is CASSIDLGQGYEQYF.

This rearrangement joins TRBV6-5 to TRBJ1-5; 8 bases map to TRBD1. The germline gives CDR1 MNHEY, CDR2 SVGAGI. The V segment lost 5 bases and the J segment 3 bases; nucleotides outside the gene matches: 6. CDR3 length: 15 amino acids. The CDR3 here is CASSLDRGANQPQHF. The CDR3 DNA follows: TGTGCCAGCAGTCTAGACAGGGGTGCCAATCAGCCCCAGCATTTT.

This clone was observed a handful of times. This chain links TRBV18 with TRBJ1-3; D unresolved. V was trimmed by 2 bases and J by 5 bases, leaving 7 bases between them. Germline V gene data show CDR1 as KGHSH and CDR2 as LQKENI. This CDR3 spans 13 amino acids. The CDR3 is CASSPEGRNTIYF. The CDR3 nucleotides read TGTGCCAGCTCACCAGAGGGCAGAAACACCATATATTTT.

The genes are TRBV19 and TRBJ1-2; possible D gene TRBD1, 6 bases. Germline V CDR1 and CDR2: LNHDA, SQIVND (reference sequence). The CDR3 spans 14 residues. The germline V and J ends were trimmed by 5 bases and 2 bases, with 12 bases remaining between them. The CDR3 reads CASSGLTGNYGYTF. CDR3 nucleotides: TGTGCCAGTAGTGGGTTGACAGGAAACTATGGCTACACCTTC. Supplemented by reference TRBV19 and TRBJ1-2, the full variable domain reads DGGITQSPKYLFRKEGQNVTLSCEQNLNHDAMYWYRQDPGQGLRLIYYSQIVNDFQKGDIAEGYSVSREKKESFPLTVTSAQKNPTAFYLCASSGLTGNYGYTFGSGTRLTVV.

Details on this clone: At one of its ends the junction is not consistent with the germline gene, which may arise from a read error. Other nucleotide sequences in the sample specify the same CDR3. J is TRBJ2-3 and V is TRBV5-1, with 10 bases matching TRBD2. Per germline, CDR1 SGHRS and CDR2 YFSETQ. This CDR3 spans 17 amino acids. CDR3 region: CASSLFSGGVNTDTQYF. CDR3 nucleotide sequence: TGCGCCAGCAGCTTGTTCAGCGGGGGGGTGAACACAGATACGCAGTACTTT.

The chain joins TRBV30 to TRBJ2-3; the match to TRBD1 covers 11 bases. Germline CDR1 is GTSNPN and CDR2 is SVGIG (reference sequence). V lost 3 bases to trimming and J lost 6 bases; unmatched junction nucleotides: 5. CDR3 length: 14 amino acids. CDR3 amino acids: CAWRGTGGRDTQYF. CDR3 nucleotide sequence: TGTGCCTGGAGGGGGACAGGGGGACGGGATACGCAGTATTTT.